Following are 18 T cell receptor beta chains from one sample sequenced in a study of Graves' ophthalmopathy and Graves' hyperthyroidism. Beta-chain TCR CDR3 regions were amplified from RNA transcripts. HTBI primers served in a first-round RT-PCR, which a second-round multiplex PCR followed. One entry per CDR3 protein, called by TCRdb with MiXCR from the multiplex PCR reads. The data hold hundreds of thousands of distinct CDR3 sequences, with 20% to 25% observed a single time. What was sequenced was peripheral blood. The receptors stem from a woman aged 18 to 35 with stable Graves' hyperthyroidism.

This clonotype has ten or more counts. This chain uses TRBV11-2 with TRBJ2-7; D perhaps matches TRBD2 (5 bases). CDR1 and CDR2 from the germline V gene are SGHAT and FQNNGV. The CDR3 consists of 17 residues. V was cut by 0 bases and J by 3 bases, with 18 bases left in between. The CDR3 spells CASSLDREPWRLYEQYF. CDR3 DNA sequence: TGTGCCAGCAGCTTAGATAGGGAACCCTGGAGGCTCTACGAGCAGTACTTC.

This clonotype has just a few counts. This chain joins TRBV29-1 and TRBJ2-2; a weak D match, TRBD2 (5 bases). This CDR3 contains 12 residues. Trimming shortened V by 7 bases and J by 7 bases, and 13 bases separated the two germline ends. In germline, CDR1 is SQVTM, CDR2 ANQGSEA. CDR3 protein: CSGTSQRGELFF. DNA for the CDR3: TGCAGCGGAACTAGTCAACGCGGGGAGCTGTTTTTT.

This clonotype was detected ten times or more. The rearrangement links TRBV25-1 to TRBJ2-7; 8 bases agree with TRBD1. CDR1 MGHDK and CDR2 SYGVNS come from the germline V gene. The CDR3 is 15 residues long. Trimming cost V 2 bases and J 3 bases; bases outside gene matches: 6. In nucleotides, the CDR3 is TGTGCCAGCAGTGAAGGGACAGGCTACAACTACGAGCAGTACTTC. Amino acid sequence: CASSEGTGYNYEQYF.

A few counts support this clonotype. The J gene is TRBJ1-5, the V gene TRBV2, with D possibly being TRBD1 (6 bases). Trimming pared 6 bases from V and 0 bases from J, leaving 21 bases between. In germline, CDR1 is SNHLY, CDR2 FYNNEI. The CDR3 totals 18 residues. Here the CDR3 DNA reads TGTGCCAGCAGGGGAGTCGGACAGAGCCTTTATAGCAATCAGCCCCAGCATTTT. This translates into CASRGVGQSLYSNQPQHF.

This clonotype was seen ten or more times. The CDR3 spells CSARGTIPETQYF. The CDR3, as DNA: TGCAGTGCTAGAGGGACAATCCCAGAGACCCAGTACTTC. The V gene is TRBV20-1, the J gene TRBJ2-5, with D maybe TRBD1 (5 bases). With 1 base removed from V and 4 bases from J, the gap between germline ends came to 10 bases. The CDR3 is made up of 13 amino acids. The V gene's germline CDR1 is DFQATT and CDR2 SNEGSKA (reference sequence).

The CDR3 is CASSEYTGGQETQYF. In nucleotides, the CDR3 is TGTGCCAGCAGTGAATATACAGGGGGCCAAGAGACCCAGTACTTC. The chain employs TRBV6-1 and TRBJ2-5; 8 bases align to TRBD1. Germline loops: CDR1 MNHNS, CDR2 SASEGT. CDR3 size: 15 residues. V was pared by 2 bases and J by 1 base, with 3 bases of the junction left unmatched.

In its sample, this clonotype was seen a few times. This CDR3 fails to terminate in the conserved phenylalanine or tryptophan, so it likely reflects a read error. It is unclear where the CDR3 begins or ends on the DNA, so no DNA is shown, and the CDR3 is as TCRdb lists it. The V gene is TRBV6-1, the J gene TRBJ1-1; TRBD1 reflects the table's D call only, with no check against the DNA. Per the germline V gene, CDR1 is MNHNS and CDR2 is SASEGT. 13 amino acids form the CDR3, both terminal residues included. The CDR3 protein is CASSVRGYTEACL.

This clonotype turned up a few times. The rearrangement joins TRBV27 to TRBJ2-2; the D gene is possibly TRBD2 (6 bases). From germline, CDR1 is MNHEY and CDR2 SMNVEV (reference sequence). V was cut by 2 bases and J by 1 base, with 11 bases left in between. This CDR3 is 16 amino acids long. CDR3 amino acids: CASSLERGLNTGELFF. The CDR3 nucleotides read TGTGCCAGCAGTTTAGAAAGGGGACTGAACACCGGGGAGCTGTTTTTT.

The chain links TRBV7-2 to TRBJ1-6, with D perhaps matching TRBD1 (5 bases). Trimming removed 4 bases at V and 8 bases at J, with 12 bases between. Germline CDR1 SGHTA, CDR2 FQGNSA. The CDR3 contains 14 residues. CDR3 bases: TGTGCCAGCAGCTCCAGGACACTCTATTCACCCCTCCACTTT. Translated, it gives CASSSRTLYSPLHF.

Many counts were recorded for this clonotype. V gene TRBV7-2 combines with J gene TRBJ2-1, with D unclear. The germline gives CDR1 SGHTA, CDR2 FQGNSA. The CDR3 has 13 amino acids. The V end was cut by 0 bases, the J end by 4 bases, with 4 bases between. The CDR3 DNA reads as TGTGCCAGCAGCTTAGCTATTTACAATGAGCAGTTCTTC. Translating it yields CASSLAIYNEQFF.

There are many counts of this clonotype. CDR3 protein: CASSALAAPYEQYF. CDR3 coding DNA: TGTGCCAGTAGCGCCCTAGCGGCCCCCTACGAGCAGTACTTC. V gene TRBV19 combines with J gene TRBJ2-7; TRBD2 agrees at 7 bases. The CDR3 contains 14 residues. Germline-derived CDR1 and CDR2 are LNHDA and SQIVND (reference sequence). Trimming took 6 bases from V and 2 from J; bases not matched to a gene: 7.

This clonotype was counted many times. V and J are TRBV24-1 and TRBJ2-2; no clear D gene. The V end was cut by 7 bases, the J end by 1 base, with 3 bases between. The CDR3 runs 12 residues. The germline CDR1 and CDR2 sequences are KGHDR and SFDVKD. The CDR3 region has the DNA TGTGCCACCAGGGAGAACACCGGGGAGCTGTTTTTT. It codes for CATRENTGELFF.

V gene TRBV3-1 combines with J gene TRBJ1-1; maybe TRBD1 (6 bases). The CDR3 consists of 15 residues. Germline assignment: CDR1 LGHDT and CDR2 YNNKEL (reference sequence). V was trimmed by 4 bases and J by 0 bases, leaving 12 bases between them. The CDR3 coding sequence is TGTGCCAGCAGCCCCCGGGACAAGATGAACACTGAAGCTTTCTTT. It codes for CASSPRDKMNTEAFF.

The chain couples TRBV6-1 to TRBJ1-1; TRBD1 might be the D (5 bases). With 3 bases removed from V and 1 base from J, the gap between germline ends came to 15 bases. The CDR3 is made up of 16 amino acids. Germline V gene lookup returns CDR1 MNHNS and CDR2 SASEGT. CDR3 amino acids: CASSDPGGGRNTEAFF. The CDR3, as DNA: TGTGCCAGCAGTGACCCCGGGGGAGGGCGGAACACTGAAGCTTTCTTT.

This clonotype was detected many times. The chain combines TRBV10-3 with TRBJ2-7, with 8 bases identical to TRBD2. The V segment lost 6 bases and the J segment 0 bases; nucleotides outside the gene matches: 13. The germline gives CDR1 ENHRY, CDR2 SYGVKD. This CDR3 spans 17 amino acids. The CDR3 DNA sequence: TGTGCCATCAGAGCGGGAGTAGGGGCCGCTAGCTCCTACGAGCAGTACTTC. Protein product: CAIRAGVGAASSYEQYF.

As regards this clonotype: A read error may produce the germline difference seen at one junction end. J is TRBJ1-2 and V is TRBV28; TRBD1 might be the D (6 bases). CDR1 and CDR2 (germline): MDHEN, SYDVKM. There are 14 residues in the CDR3. The CDR3 region is CASSSGGAGYGFTF. DNA for the CDR3: TGTGCCAGCAGTTCGGGGGGCGCGGGCTATGGCTTCACCTTC.

A remark on this clonotype: Germline and junction disagree at one end, which may indicate a read error. The CDR3 nucleotides are TGTGCTAGCAGCCCCAGGGACGAGAAGTACTTC. Its translation: CASSPRDEKYF. The V call is TRBV6-2 or TRBV6-3, the J call TRBJ2-7; D possibly matches TRBD1 or TRBD2 (5 bases each). The germline gives CDR1 MNHEY, CDR2 SVGEGT. The CDR3 loop spans 11 amino acids.

Turning to this clonotype: A junction boundary mismatches the germline segment, possibly from a read error. The chain carries TRBV7-9 and TRBJ1-1; D gene uncertain. CDR1 is SEHNR and CDR2 is FQNEAQ in the germline V gene (reference sequence). The CDR3 length is 9 residues. CDR3 in amino acids: CASSSRLLF. In DNA form, the CDR3 reads TGTGCCAGCAGCTCACGGTTGCTCTTT.